Each of the 25 T cell receptor beta chains below was sequenced from the same sample in a study of immune characterization of retroperitoneal liposarcoma. TCRdb re-derived calls from the PCR reads in MiXCR, one entry per CDR3 protein. The table has some 9,600 distinct CDR3 sequences, approximately 24% seen once. Sequenced sample: blood. These receptor sequences come from a male donor with retroperitoneal liposarcoma.

This clonotype rates as medium-sized. This chain connects TRBV10-2 to TRBJ2-1; the D is unclear. The J call may not be correct, given that the DNA end is closer to TRBJ2-7. The CDR3 extends over 12 amino acids. Germline V CDR1 and CDR2: WSHSY, SAAADI. The CDR3 loop is CASRGDRYEQYF. In DNA form, the CDR3 reads TGCGCCAGCAGGGGCGACCGATACGAGCAGTACTTC.

This rearrangement joins TRBV12-3 or TRBV12-4 to TRBJ1-5, with TRBD1 identical over 8 bases. The CDR3 sequence is 16 residues long. The junction had 4 bases not matched to a gene; V was cut back by 2 bases and J by 1 base. For the CDR3, the DNA is TGTGCCAGCAGTTTATGGGGGACAGGAAGCAATCAGCCCCAGCATTTT. This encodes CASSLWGTGSNQPQHF.

A few counts support this clonotype. The V and J genes are TRBV12-3 or TRBV12-4 and TRBJ2-5; no firm D call. V lost 3 bases and J 6 bases, leaving 8 bases between the germline ends. This CDR3 has 12 residues. CDR3 sequence: CASSFGLKTQYF. CDR3 nucleotides: TGTGCCAGCAGTTTCGGTTTAAAGACCCAGTACTTC.

This clonotype was picked up a small number of times. The chain has TRBV11-3 and TRBJ2-3; TRBD2 agrees at 10 bases. The germline V gene has CDR1 SGHNT and CDR2 YENEEA. The V segment lost 1 base and the J segment 2 bases; nucleotides outside the gene matches: 3. The CDR3 has 16 amino acids. As DNA, the CDR3 is TGTGCCAGCAGCTTAGTCAGCGGGGGGGTCACAGATACGCAGTATTTT. This sequence encodes CASSLVSGGVTDTQYF.

Note on this clonotype: A much more abundant neighbour one base away suggests this may be a read error. This chain joins TRBV10-1 and TRBJ2-1; D gene ambiguous. The J call may be mistaken, given a closer DNA end match to TRBJ2-7. Per the germline V gene, CDR1 is WNHNN and CDR2 is SYGVQD (reference sequence). CDR3 length: 15 amino acids. In nucleotides, the CDR3 is TGCGCCAGCAGTGGGGGATTGGGGTCCTACAATGAGCAGTACTTC. This sequence encodes CASSGGLGSYNEQYF.

This clonotype was observed a handful of times. The chain links TRBV14 to TRBJ1-6, with unresolved D. V gave up 0 bases and J gave up 7 bases, with 13 bases separating them. Germline V lookup: CDR1 SGHDN, CDR2 FVKESK. The CDR3 is 16 residues long. The CDR3 region has the DNA TGTGCCAGCAGCCAAGATACACTGCGGGCGAATTCACCCCTCCACTTT. Amino acid sequence: CASSQDTLRANSPLHF.

This clonotype was found once. Just one base apart from a much larger clone, this may be a read error. The chain links TRBV25-1 to TRBJ1-3; no reliable D call. The V gene lost 3 bases and the J gene lost 3 bases, with 9 bases spanning the gap. This CDR3 is 14 amino acids long. CDR1 is MGHDK, CDR2 SYGVNS, per germline. CDR3 in amino acids: CASSDGRSGNTIYF. For the CDR3, the DNA is TGTGCCAGCAGTGACGGGAGAAGTGGAAACACCATATATTTT.

The DNA of the CDR3 is TGTGCCAGCAGTCCTTCCGCTTACTCCTACGAGCAGTACTTC. It codes for CASSPSAYSYEQYF. The rearrangement uses TRBV6-5 and TRBJ2-7, with D hard to call. The ends were cut back, 5 bases at V and 0 bases at J, with 11 bases in the middle. The CDR3 covers 14 residues. The V gene's germline CDR1 is MNHEY and CDR2 SVGAGI.

Sample share makes this clonotype medium-sized. V and J are TRBV6-1 and TRBJ2-3, with a tentative D call TRBD2 (7 bases). There are 16 residues in the CDR3. Trimming pared 6 bases from V and 0 bases from J, leaving 16 bases between. Germline assignment: CDR1 MNHNS and CDR2 SASEGT. CDR3 sequence reads: CASSLRGAGSTDTQYF. CDR3 DNA sequence: TGTGCCAGCAGCCTACGGGGGGCAGGGAGCACAGATACGCAGTATTTT.

This clonotype was found many times. The V gene is TRBV6-1, the J gene TRBJ1-4; 8 bases are shared with TRBD1. Germline lookup yields CDR1 MNHNS and CDR2 SASEGT. The CDR3 extends over 16 amino acids. With V trimmed by 5 bases and J by 5 bases, 10 bases remained unmatched. CDR3 sequence (DNA): TGTGCCAGCAGTATCAGGGGGCTGGGAGAAAATGAAAAACTGTTTTTT. It codes for CASSIRGLGENEKLFF.

The V gene is TRBV6-6, the J gene TRBJ2-1; 8 bases match TRBD2. The end of the DNA is better explained by TRBJ2-7, so the J call may be wrong. The germline V gene encodes CDR1 MNHNY and CDR2 SVGAGI (reference sequence). This CDR3 is 14 amino acids long. CDR3 residues: CASRTPGGGDEQYF. The CDR3 bases are TGTGCCAGCAGGACTCCGGGGGGGGGCGATGAGCAGTACTTC.

The chain has TRBV11-1 and TRBJ2-1, with D possibly matching TRBD1 (5 bases). The J call may be incorrect, as the DNA end agrees better with TRBJ2-7. CDR1 is SGHAT, CDR2 FQDESV, per germline (reference sequence). The CDR3 has 15 residues. The DNA for the CDR3 is TGTGCCAGCAGCTTAAATCGCGCAGGGCGCTACGAGCAGTACTTC. Its translation is CASSLNRAGRYEQYF.

The chain is built from TRBV6-1 and TRBJ1-2, with D perhaps TRBD1 (5 bases). The V and J ends lost 2 bases and 4 bases respectively, with 11 bases between them. Germline CDR1 reads MNHNS; CDR2 reads SASEGT. There are 14 residues in the CDR3. The CDR3 DNA sequence: TGTGCCAGCAGTGAACAGGGTCATGGCTATGGCTACACCTTC. Protein: CASSEQGHGYGYTF.

This clonotype was recorded only once. The J gene is TRBJ2-7, the V gene TRBV7-2; the D gene is possibly TRBD1 (6 bases). Germline V gene data show CDR1 as SGHTA and CDR2 as FQGNSA. The CDR3 runs 13 residues. Trimming took off 0 bases at V and 3 bases at J, with 6 bases between the two ends. CDR3 in amino acids: CASSLADSYEQYF. CDR3 coding DNA: TGTGCCAGCAGCTTAGCGGACAGCTACGAGCAGTACTTC.

The chain combines TRBV6-6 with TRBJ2-3, with D maybe TRBD1 (5 bases). Germline loops: CDR1 MNHNY, CDR2 SVGAGI (reference sequence). V was clipped by 0 bases and J by 4 bases, with 23 bases between them. The CDR3 loop spans 19 amino acids. For the CDR3, the DNA is TGTGCCAGCAGTTACTCGATTAGGCCCAGGCAGGGTAAGGCAGATACGCAGTATTTT. Translating it yields CASSYSIRPRQGKADTQYF.

As regards this clonotype: This could be a read error, since a much larger clone is one nucleotide away. The chain links TRBV4-1 to TRBJ2-5; 10 nucleotides match TRBD1. Germline CDR1 reads MGHRA; CDR2 reads YSYEKL. V was pared by 0 bases and J by 11 bases, with 18 bases of the junction left unmatched. This CDR3 has 18 amino acids. Here the CDR3 DNA reads TGCGCCAGCAGCCAAGATCTTCCGGGACAGGGGCTTTACAATGAGCAGTACTTC. Translated: CASSQDLPGQGLYNEQYF.

This clonotype has ten or more counts. It is unclear where the CDR3 begins or ends on the DNA, so no DNA is shown, and the CDR3 is as TCRdb lists it. The gene calls are TRBV6-1 and TRBJ2-5; TRBD2, as called in the table, went unchecked against the DNA. The germline V gene has CDR1 MNHNS and CDR2 SASEGT. The CDR3 totals 16 residues, both ends included. The CDR3 loop is CASSSTSRGYQETQYF.

The chain recombines TRBV27 with TRBJ1-2; 7 nucleotides align to TRBD1. The CDR3 runs 13 residues. V lost 5 bases and J lost 5; bases outside the gene matches: 5. Germline-derived CDR1 and CDR2 are MNHEY and SMNVEV (reference sequence). CDR3 amino acids: CASSPDRVYGYTF. DNA for the CDR3: TGTGCCAGCAGTCCAGACAGGGTGTATGGCTACACCTTC.

This chain connects TRBV6-1 to TRBJ2-1, with TRBD2 matching over 13 bases. This CDR3 has 14 amino acids. Germline lookup yields CDR1 MNHNS and CDR2 SASEGT. J lost 6 bases, V lost 4 bases, and 0 bases had no gene match. This chain's CDR3 is CASSGTSGGNEQFF. The CDR3 DNA reads TGTGCCAGCAGTGGGACTAGCGGGGGCAATGAGCAGTTCTTC.

This clonotype qualifies as medium-sized. A read error is possible here, since a much larger clone lies one base away. The gene calls are TRBV7-6 and TRBJ2-1; D possibly corresponds to TRBD1 (6 bases). Trimming took 4 bases from V and 13 from J, leaving 23 bases between them. This CDR3 comprises 15 residues. Germline V gives CDR1 SGHVS, CDR2 FNYEAQ. In DNA, the CDR3 is TGTGCCAGCAGCTCCTCGACAGGTTACCAAGAGACCCAGTTCTTC. This encodes CASSSSTGYQETQFF.

Many counts were recorded for this clonotype. V is TRBV6-1 and J is TRBJ1-2, with D possibly being TRBD1 (6 bases). This CDR3 comprises 14 residues. Per germline, CDR1 MNHNS and CDR2 SASEGT. The germline V and J ends were trimmed by 10 bases and 2 bases, with 17 bases remaining between them. The CDR3 DNA reads as TGTGCCACAAAACCCCTAGGACAGAACTATGGCTACACCTTC. It yields the protein CATKPLGQNYGYTF.

This clonotype was seen many times. The V and J genes are TRBV7-2 and TRBJ2-2; D is possibly TRBD2 (6 bases). Per germline, CDR1 SGHTA and CDR2 FQGNSA. The V gene lost 2 bases and the J gene lost 5 bases, with 9 bases spanning the gap. The CDR3 is 14 amino acids. The CDR3 region is CASSLRGRTGELFF. The CDR3 DNA reads as TGTGCCAGCAGCTTACGGGGGAGAACCGGGGAGCTGTTTTTT.

Many counts were recorded for this clonotype. This chain connects TRBV6-1 to TRBJ2-1, with D possibly being TRBD1 (5 bases). Trimming took off 0 bases at V and 10 bases at J, with 13 bases between the two ends. This CDR3 is built from 14 residues. The germline gives CDR1 MNHNS, CDR2 SASEGT. CDR3 sequence (DNA): TGTGCCAGCAGTGAAGCTCAGGGTTTTTGGGAGCAGTTCTTC. Its translation: CASSEAQGFWEQFF.

The chain employs TRBV7-2 and TRBJ2-2; no firm D call. The CDR3 consists of 13 residues. Germline V gives CDR1 SGHTA, CDR2 FQGNSA. V lost 3 bases to trimming and J lost 4 bases, with 6 bases between them. DNA of the CDR3: TGTGCCAGCAGCTTCAGAAGCACCGGGGAGCTGTTTTTT. It encodes CASSFRSTGELFF. Based on the CDR3 plus reference TRBV7-2 and TRBJ2-2, the full variable domain is GAGVSQSPSNKVTEKGKDVELRCDPISGHTALYWYRQSLGQGLEFLIYFQGNSAPDKSGLPSDRFSAERTGGSVSTLTIQRTQQEDSAVYLCASSFRSTGELFFGEGSRLTVL.

The CDR3 reads CASGEGRKETQYF. CDR3 nucleotide sequence: TGTGCCAGTGGGGAGGGACGGAAAGAGACCCAGTACTTC. The genes are TRBV6-1 and TRBJ2-1, with 7 bases aligning to TRBD2. The J call may be in error: the DNA end matches TRBJ2-5 better. This CDR3 has 13 amino acids. Germline loops: CDR1 MNHNS, CDR2 SASEGT.